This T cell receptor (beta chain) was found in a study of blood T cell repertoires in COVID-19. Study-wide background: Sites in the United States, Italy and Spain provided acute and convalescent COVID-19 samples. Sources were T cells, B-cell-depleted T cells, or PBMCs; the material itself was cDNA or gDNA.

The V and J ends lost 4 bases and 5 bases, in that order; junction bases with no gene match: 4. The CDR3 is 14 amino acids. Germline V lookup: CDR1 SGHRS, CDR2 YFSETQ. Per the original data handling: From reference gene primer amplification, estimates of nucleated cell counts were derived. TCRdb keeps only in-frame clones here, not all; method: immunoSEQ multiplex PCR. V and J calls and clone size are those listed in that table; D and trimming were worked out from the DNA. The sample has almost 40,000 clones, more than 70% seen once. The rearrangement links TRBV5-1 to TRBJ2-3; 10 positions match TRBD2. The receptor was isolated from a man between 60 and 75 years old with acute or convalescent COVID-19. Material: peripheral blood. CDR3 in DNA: TGCGCCAGCAGCCCCCTAGCGGGAGAAGATACGCAGTATTTT. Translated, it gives CASSPLAGEDTQYF.